The 11 T cell receptor beta chains given below trace back to one sample, sequenced in a study of T cell responses to AZD1222 COVID-19 vaccine. Assay: immunoSEQ multiplex PCR; the TCRdb copy retains only in-frame clones and omits some. The sample includes approximately 77,000 clones, under 95% of them seen just once. Source: peripheral blood, taken on day 0 of MenACWY control vaccination. The receptor set was obtained from an adult in good health.

This chain uses TRBV19 with TRBJ2-1, with D perhaps given as TRBD1 or TRBD2 (5 bases each). V lost 4 bases and J lost 8, with 15 bases in between. From germline, CDR1 is LNHDA and CDR2 SQIVND (reference sequence). CDR3 length: 14 residues. CDR3 sequence reads: CASSKGPRGDEQFF. The CDR3 DNA follows: TGTGCCAGTAGTAAGGGACCCCGTGGCGATGAGCAGTTCTTC.

J is TRBJ1-6 and V is TRBV21-1. TRBV21-1 is flagged as a pseudogene. This CDR3 is 15 amino acids long. CDR3 DNA: TGTGCCAGCAGCAAAGGCATGGGCTATAATTCACCCCTCCACTTT. This translates into CASSKGMGYNSPLHF.

The V and J genes are TRBV6-2 or TRBV6-3 and TRBJ2-5; D may be TRBD1 (5 bases). The V end was cut by 2 bases, the J end by 8 bases, with 21 bases between. Germline V gene data show CDR1 as MNHEY and CDR2 as SVGEGT. This CDR3 has 16 amino acids. CDR3 amino acids: CASSYPFRTDKRTQYF. CDR3 bases: TGTGCCAGCAGTTACCCCTTTAGGACGGACAAGAGAACCCAGTACTTC.

The V and J genes are TRBV7-9 and TRBJ2-7; 11 bases agree with TRBD2. Germline CDR1 reads SEHNR; CDR2 reads FQNEAQ (reference sequence). The CDR3 has 16 residues. J gave up 0 bases and V 5 bases, and 6 bases lay outside the gene matches. The CDR3 here is CASSRGLADLSYEQYF. CDR3 DNA sequence: TGTGCCAGCAGCAGGGGACTAGCGGATCTCTCCTACGAGCAGTACTTC.

This clone was counted once. The V and J genes are TRBV7-8 and TRBJ1-6; TRBD1 is a possible D gene (5 bases). With 3 bases removed from V and 3 bases from J, the gap between germline ends came to 9 bases. In germline, CDR1 is SGHVS, CDR2 FQNEAQ. The CDR3 consists of 15 residues. The CDR3 coding sequence is TGTGCCAGCAGCTTCCGGGACGACTATAATTCACCCCTCCACTTT. Translated, it gives CASSFRDDYNSPLHF.

This clone was observed a single time. V is TRBV2 and J is TRBJ2-1; 8 nucleotides agree with TRBD1. The germline V gene encodes CDR1 SNHLY and CDR2 FYNNEI. The CDR3 totals 14 residues. V was clipped by 6 bases and J by 10 bases; unmatched bases: 11. CDR3 residues: CASRADSRQGEQFF. In DNA form, the CDR3 reads TGTGCCAGCAGGGCTGACTCTCGACAGGGGGAGCAGTTCTTC.

Of note for this clone: At one of its ends the junction is not consistent with the germline gene, which may arise from a read error. J is TRBJ2-3 and V is TRBV7-7, with D possibly matching TRBD1 (6 bases). From germline, CDR1 is SSHAT and CDR2 FNYEAQ (reference sequence). This CDR3 has 16 amino acids. The chain's CDR3 is CASSLARGRGADTQYF. CDR3 nucleotides: TGTGCTAGCAGCTTAGCGCGAGGCAGGGGTGCAGATACGCAGTATTTT.

The chain joins TRBV7-9 to TRBJ2-5; D not certain. CDR3 length: 13 amino acids. The V end lost 3 bases, the J end lost 3 bases, and 8 bases lay between the germline ends. Germline V gene lookup returns CDR1 SEHNR and CDR2 FQNEAQ (reference sequence). CDR3 nucleotide sequence: TGTGCCAGCAGCTTTGGTGTAGAAGAGACCCAGTACTTC. It specifies CASSFGVEETQYF.

The chain combines TRBV27 with TRBJ2-7, with 10 bases that match TRBD2. V was clipped by 1 base and J by 5 bases; unmatched bases: 8. Germline V gives CDR1 MNHEY, CDR2 SMNVEV (reference sequence). This CDR3 has 16 residues. The CDR3 region has the DNA TGTGCCAGCAGTTTATACCCCCCTAGCGGGAGTAACGAGCAGTACTTC. As protein: CASSLYPPSGSNEQYF.

V gene TRBV7-9 combines with J gene TRBJ2-7; 7 bases fit TRBD2. The CDR3 is 16 amino acids. V dropped 3 bases and J dropped 3; count of bases not matched to a gene: 11. Germline CDR1 and CDR2: SEHNR and FQNEAQ (reference sequence). CDR3 loop: CASSLGGLAGDYEQYF. CDR3 DNA: TGTGCCAGCAGCTTGGGTGGGTTAGCGGGTGACTACGAGCAGTACTTC.

The chain links TRBV6-6 to TRBJ2-7, with 10 bases identical to TRBD1. V shed 5 bases, J shed 7 bases, and the junction held 11 bases outside the gene matches. The germline gives CDR1 MNHNY, CDR2 SVGAGI (reference sequence). This CDR3 is 15 amino acids long. CDR3 nucleotide sequence: TGTGCCAGCAGTCTGGGGACAGGGGACCTTTGGGAGCAGTACTTC. Translated: CASSLGTGDLWEQYF.